This T cell receptor (beta chain) is drawn from a study of cytomegalovirus exposure and HLA in healthy donors. The overall study: A prior analysis found 117 million unique TCR beta sequences from 170 million or so T cells. General study results and limits: HLA alleles were associated with roughly 17,000 TCR beta sequences in a later analysis at 0.05 false discovery rate. Reported performance of the classifier showed diagnosis of cytomegalovirus status with high specificity and sensitivity.

Regarding this clone: Its antigen is still unknown.

PCR involved 60 Vbeta and 13 Jbeta primers. TCRdb keeps only in-frame clones here, not all; method: immunoSEQ multiplex PCR. The sample includes about 270,000 clones, roughly 88% of them seen just once. V was cut by 1 base and J by 5 bases, with 5 bases left in between. From germline, CDR1 is SQVTM and CDR2 ANQGSEA. The CDR3 is 12 amino acids. This receptor was obtained from a middle-aged man in good health and CMV-seropositive. The sequenced material came from PBMCs. V gene TRBV29-1 combines with J gene TRBJ2-2; D is unresolved. As DNA, the CDR3 is TGCAGCGTTGAAGCGGAGACCGGGGAGCTGTTTTTT. It specifies CSVEAETGELFF.